The rows below give T cell receptor beta chains drawn from one sample of a study of T cell changes during pregnancy in multiple sclerosis. Clones were read by immunoSEQ multiplex PCR, and TCRdb kept only the in-frame ones, dropping some. The sample yields some 60,000 clones, more than 85% seen once. The sample in question was peripheral blood, obtained in the first trimester of pregnancy. These receptors all come from a female donor with multiple sclerosis, enrolled in a pregnancy study. The CDR3 runs from the conserved cysteine through the conserved F or W. D genes are given only for firm matches. Where a row states a size, it is once, few, many or the class of an expanded clone; other rows omit it.

d_call: TRBD1
clone_size: .
v_call: TRBV30
j_call: TRBJ1-1
cdr3_aa: CAWITGGGHTEAFF
cdr3_nt: TGTGCCTGGATTACAGGGGGTGGGCACACTGAAGCTTTCTTT

d_call: TRBD1
clone_size: .
v_call: TRBV30
j_call: TRBJ2-2
cdr3_aa: CAWKVGQGATGELFF
cdr3_nt: TGTGCCTGGAAGGTTGGTCAGGGGGCCACCGGGGAGCTGTTTTTT

d_call: .
clone_size: once
v_call: TRBV10-3
j_call: TRBJ1-3
cdr3_aa: CAISEQLTTIYF
cdr3_nt: TGTGCCATCAGTGAGCAGTTAACCACCATATATTTT

d_call: TRBD2
clone_size: .
v_call: TRBV4-2
j_call: TRBJ2-5
cdr3_aa: CASSPSGEQETQYF
cdr3_nt: TGTGCCAGCAGCCCGAGCGGGGAACAAGAGACCCAGTACTTC

d_call: .
clone_size: .
v_call: TRBV19
j_call: TRBJ1-5
cdr3_aa: CASSSGTNSAPQHF
cdr3_nt: TGTGCCAGTAGCTCCGGGACTAACTCAGCTCCCCAGCATTTT

d_call: .
clone_size: .
v_call: TRBV4-3
j_call: TRBJ2-3
cdr3_aa: CASSLQGSSTDTQYF
cdr3_nt: TGCGCCAGCAGCCTACAGGGTTCTAGCACAGATACGCAGTATTTT

d_call: TRBD1
clone_size: .
v_call: TRBV9
j_call: TRBJ2-6
cdr3_aa: CASSDGTGVSGANVLTF
cdr3_nt: TGTGCCAGCAGCGACGGGACAGGGGTCTCTGGGGCCAACGTCCTGACTTTC

d_call: .
clone_size: .
v_call: TRBV10-3
j_call: TRBJ2-2
cdr3_aa: CAISASESSGELFF
cdr3_nt: TGTGCCATCAGTGCTAGCGAGTCGTCCGGGGAGCTGTTTTTT

d_call: TRBD2
clone_size: .
v_call: TRBV7-8
j_call: TRBJ2-7
cdr3_aa: CASSLNSGTLNRYEQYF
cdr3_nt: TGTGCCAGCAGCTTAAATAGCGGGACATTGAATAGGTACGAGCAGTACTTC

d_call: TRBD1
clone_size: .
v_call: TRBV7-2
j_call: TRBJ1-3
cdr3_aa: CASSSKGQGAGNTIYF
cdr3_nt: TGTGCCAGCAGCTCTAAGGGACAGGGGGCCGGAAACACCATATATTTT

d_call: .
clone_size: few
v_call: TRBV9
j_call: TRBJ1-2
cdr3_aa: CASSVGGVDGYTF
cdr3_nt: TGTGCCAGCAGCGTAGGCGGGGTAGATGGCTACACCTTC

d_call: .
clone_size: once
v_call: TRBV20-1
j_call: TRBJ1-4
cdr3_aa: CSGQVNEKLFF
cdr3_nt: TGCAGTGGGCAGGTTAATGAAAAACTGTTTTTT

d_call: TRBD2
clone_size: .
v_call: TRBV7-9
j_call: TRBJ2-1
cdr3_aa: CASSLTAGVNEQFF
cdr3_nt: TGTGCCAGCAGCCTTACAGCGGGGGTAAATGAGCAGTTCTTC

d_call: TRBD2
clone_size: .
v_call: TRBV7-3
j_call: TRBJ2-3
cdr3_aa: CASSQGLAKGDTQYF
cdr3_nt: TGTGCCAGCAGCCAGGGACTAGCCAAGGGTGATACGCAGTATTTT

d_call: .
clone_size: few
v_call: TRBV21-1
j_call: TRBJ1-1
cdr3_aa: CASPRGEAFF
cdr3_nt: TGTGCCAGCCCCCGAGGTGAAGCTTTCTTT

d_call: TRBD1
clone_size: .
v_call: TRBV7-9
j_call: TRBJ2-5
cdr3_aa: CASSLRDRGETQYF
cdr3_nt: TGTGCCAGCAGCTTGCGGGACAGGGGAGAGACCCAGTACTTC

d_call: .
clone_size: .
v_call: TRBV5-5
j_call: TRBJ2-7
cdr3_aa: CASSLVGQGRAGEQYF
cdr3_nt: TGTGCCAGCAGCTTGGTAGGCCAGGGTAGGGCAGGCGAGCAGTACTTC

d_call: .
clone_size: .
v_call: TRBV5-4
j_call: TRBJ1-2
cdr3_aa: CASSLPGGDGYTF
cdr3_nt: TGTGCCAGCAGCTTGCCAGGCGGGGATGGCTACACCTTC

d_call: TRBD2
clone_size: once
v_call: TRBV5-6
j_call: TRBJ2-1
cdr3_aa: CASSFPLAGGNEQFF
cdr3_nt: TGTGCCAGCAGCTTCCCCCTAGCGGGGGGAAATGAGCAGTTCTTC